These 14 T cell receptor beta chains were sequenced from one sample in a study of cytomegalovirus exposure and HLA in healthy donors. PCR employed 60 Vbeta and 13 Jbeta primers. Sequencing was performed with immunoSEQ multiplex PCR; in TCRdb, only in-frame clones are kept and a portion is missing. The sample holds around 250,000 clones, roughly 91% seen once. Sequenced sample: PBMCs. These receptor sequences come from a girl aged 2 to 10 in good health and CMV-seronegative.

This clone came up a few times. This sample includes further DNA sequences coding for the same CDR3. This CDR3 reads CASSLSRGAYEQYF. CDR3 sequence (DNA): TGTGCCAGCAGTTTAAGCAGGGGGGCCTACGAGCAGTACTTC. The chain carries TRBV27 and TRBJ2-7; D may be TRBD1 (7 bases). Germline V gene lookup returns CDR1 MNHEY and CDR2 SMNVEV (reference sequence). CDR3 size: 14 residues. Trimming removed 2 bases from V and 2 bases from J, with 10 bases in between.

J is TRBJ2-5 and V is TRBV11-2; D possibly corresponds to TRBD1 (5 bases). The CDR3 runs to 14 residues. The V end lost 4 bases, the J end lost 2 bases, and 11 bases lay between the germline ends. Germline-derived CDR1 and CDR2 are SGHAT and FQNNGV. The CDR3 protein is CASSWGKGQETQYF. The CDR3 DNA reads TGTGCCAGCAGCTGGGGCAAAGGACAAGAGACCCAGTACTTC.

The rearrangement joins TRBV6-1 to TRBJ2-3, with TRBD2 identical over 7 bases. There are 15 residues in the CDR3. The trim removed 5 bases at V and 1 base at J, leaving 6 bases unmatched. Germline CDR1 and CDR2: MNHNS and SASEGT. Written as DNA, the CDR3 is TGTGCCAGCAGTCTAGGCGGGAGCCGCACAGATACGCAGTATTTT. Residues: CASSLGGSRTDTQYF.

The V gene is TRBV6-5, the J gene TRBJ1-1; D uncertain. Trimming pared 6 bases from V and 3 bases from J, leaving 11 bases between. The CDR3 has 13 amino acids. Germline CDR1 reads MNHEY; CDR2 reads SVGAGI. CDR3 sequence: CASSPYRDTEAFF. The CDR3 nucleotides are TGTGCCAGCAGCCCATATCGGGACACTGAAGCTTTCTTT.

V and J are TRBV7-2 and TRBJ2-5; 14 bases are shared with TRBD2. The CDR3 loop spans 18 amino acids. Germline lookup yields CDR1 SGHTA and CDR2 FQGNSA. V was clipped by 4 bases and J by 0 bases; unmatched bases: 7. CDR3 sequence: CASSSGLAGVSYQETQYF. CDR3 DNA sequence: TGTGCCAGCAGCTCGGGACTAGCGGGGGTCTCGTACCAAGAGACCCAGTACTTC.

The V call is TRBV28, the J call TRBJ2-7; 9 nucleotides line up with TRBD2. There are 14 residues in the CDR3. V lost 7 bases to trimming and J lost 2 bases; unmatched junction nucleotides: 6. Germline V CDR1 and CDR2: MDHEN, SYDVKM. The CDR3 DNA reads TGTGCCAGCAACCCCGGCGGGGGGGCCTACGAGCAGTACTTC. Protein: CASNPGGGAYEQYF.

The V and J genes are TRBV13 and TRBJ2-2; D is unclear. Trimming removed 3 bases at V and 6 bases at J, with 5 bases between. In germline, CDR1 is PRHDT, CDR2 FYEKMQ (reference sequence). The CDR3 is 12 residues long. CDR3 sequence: CASSFEAGELFF. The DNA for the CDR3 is TGTGCCAGCAGCTTCGAGGCCGGGGAGCTGTTTTTT.

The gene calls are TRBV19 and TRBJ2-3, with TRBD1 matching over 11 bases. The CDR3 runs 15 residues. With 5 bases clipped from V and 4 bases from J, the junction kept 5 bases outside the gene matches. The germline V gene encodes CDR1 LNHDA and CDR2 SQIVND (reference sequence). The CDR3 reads CASSSGTGGPDTQYF. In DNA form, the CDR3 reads TGTGCCAGTAGTTCCGGGACAGGGGGACCAGATACGCAGTATTTT.

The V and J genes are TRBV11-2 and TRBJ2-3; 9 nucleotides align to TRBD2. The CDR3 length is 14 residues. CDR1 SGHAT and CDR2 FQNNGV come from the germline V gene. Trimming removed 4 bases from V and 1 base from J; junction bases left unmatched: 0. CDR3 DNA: TGTGCCAGCAGCTCTAGCGGGGGCACAGATACGCAGTATTTT. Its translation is CASSSSGGTDTQYF. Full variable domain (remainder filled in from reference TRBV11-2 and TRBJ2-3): EAGVAQSPRYKIIEKRQSVAFWCNPISGHATLYWYQQILGQGPKLLIQFQNNGVVDDSQLPKDRFSAERLKGVDSTLKIQPAKLEDSAVYLCASSSSGGTDTQYFGPGTRLTVL.

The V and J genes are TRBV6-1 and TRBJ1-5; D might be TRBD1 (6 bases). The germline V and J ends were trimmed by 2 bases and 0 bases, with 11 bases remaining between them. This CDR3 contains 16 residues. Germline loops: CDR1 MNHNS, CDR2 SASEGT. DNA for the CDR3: TGTGCCAGCAGTGAAATGGGGGCGAATAGCAATCAGCCCCAGCATTTT. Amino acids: CASSEMGANSNQPQHF.

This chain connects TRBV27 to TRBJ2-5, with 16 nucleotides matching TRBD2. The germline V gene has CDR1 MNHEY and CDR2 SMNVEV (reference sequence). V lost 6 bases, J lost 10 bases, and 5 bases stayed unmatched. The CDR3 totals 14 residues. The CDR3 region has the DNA TGTGCCAGCAGCCTGGGGACTAGCGGGAGGGACCAGTACTTC. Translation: CASSLGTSGRDQYF.

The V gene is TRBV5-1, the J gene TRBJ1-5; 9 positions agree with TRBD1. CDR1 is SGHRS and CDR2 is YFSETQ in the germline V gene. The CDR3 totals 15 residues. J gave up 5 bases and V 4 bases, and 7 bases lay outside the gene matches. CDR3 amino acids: CASSPGQGGDQPQHF. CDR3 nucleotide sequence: TGCGCCAGCAGCCCGGGACAGGGTGGGGATCAGCCCCAGCATTTT. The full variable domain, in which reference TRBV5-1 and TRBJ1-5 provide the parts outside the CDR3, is KAGVTQTPRYLIKTRGQQVTLSCSPISGHRSVSWYQQTPGQGLQFLFEYFSETQRNKGNFPGRFSGRQFSNSRSEMNVSTLELGDSALYLCASSPGQGGDQPQHFGDGTRLSIL.

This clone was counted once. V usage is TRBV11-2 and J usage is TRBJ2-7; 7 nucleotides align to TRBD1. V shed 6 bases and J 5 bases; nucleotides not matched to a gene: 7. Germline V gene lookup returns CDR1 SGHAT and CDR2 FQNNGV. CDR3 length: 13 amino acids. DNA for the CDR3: TGTGCCAGCAGTTTTCTCGACAGGGACGAGCAGTACTTC. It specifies CASSFLDRDEQYF. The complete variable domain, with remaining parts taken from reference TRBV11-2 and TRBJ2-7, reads EAGVAQSPRYKIIEKRQSVAFWCNPISGHATLYWYQQILGQGPKLLIQFQNNGVVDDSQLPKDRFSAERLKGVDSTLKIQPAKLEDSAVYLCASSFLDRDEQYFGPGTRLTVT.

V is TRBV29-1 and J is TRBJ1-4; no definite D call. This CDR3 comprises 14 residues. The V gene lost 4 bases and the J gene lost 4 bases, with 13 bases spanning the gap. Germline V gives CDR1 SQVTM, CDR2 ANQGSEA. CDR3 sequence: CSVVTGNGNEKLFF. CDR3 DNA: TGCAGCGTTGTCACGGGGAATGGTAATGAAAAACTGTTTTTT. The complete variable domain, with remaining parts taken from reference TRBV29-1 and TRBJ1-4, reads SAVISQKPSRDICQRGTSLTIQCQVDSQVTMMFWYRQQPGQSLTLIATANQGSEATYESGFVIDKFPISRPNLTFSTLTVSNMSPEDSSIYLCSVVTGNGNEKLFFGSGTQLSVL.